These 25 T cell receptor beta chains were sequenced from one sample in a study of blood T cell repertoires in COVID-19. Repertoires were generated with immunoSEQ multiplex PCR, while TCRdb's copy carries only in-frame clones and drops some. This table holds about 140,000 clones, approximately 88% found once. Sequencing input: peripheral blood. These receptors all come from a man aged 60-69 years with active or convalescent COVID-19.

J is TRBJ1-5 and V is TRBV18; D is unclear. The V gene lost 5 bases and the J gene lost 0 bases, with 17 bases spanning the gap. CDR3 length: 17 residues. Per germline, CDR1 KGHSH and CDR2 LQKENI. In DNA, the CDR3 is TGTGCCAGCTCATCTCGCTCGGTTTCAGGTAGCAATCAGCCCCAGCATTTT. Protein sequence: CASSSRSVSGSNQPQHF.

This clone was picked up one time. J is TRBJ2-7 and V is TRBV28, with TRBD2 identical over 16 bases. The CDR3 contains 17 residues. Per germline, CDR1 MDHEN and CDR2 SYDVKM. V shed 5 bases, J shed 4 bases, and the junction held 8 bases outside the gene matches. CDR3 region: CASSGTSGRGTLYEQYF. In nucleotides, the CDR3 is TGTGCCAGCAGTGGGACTAGCGGGAGGGGAACCCTATACGAGCAGTACTTC. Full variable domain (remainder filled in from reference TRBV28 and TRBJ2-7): DVKVTQSSRYLVKRTGEKVFLECVQDMDHENMFWYRQDPGLGLRLIYFSYDVKMKEKGDIPEGYSVSREKKERFSLILESASTNQTSMYLCASSGTSGRGTLYEQYFGPGTRLTVT.

In DNA form, the CDR3 reads TGTGCCAGCAGCTTGACAGTGAACACTGAAGCTTTCTTT. Translation: CASSLTVNTEAFF. V is TRBV7-3 and J is TRBJ1-1, with D maybe TRBD1 (5 bases). The CDR3 is 13 residues long. V was pared by 3 bases and J by 0 bases, with 5 bases between. Germline V gene data show CDR1 as SGHTA and CDR2 as FQGTGA.

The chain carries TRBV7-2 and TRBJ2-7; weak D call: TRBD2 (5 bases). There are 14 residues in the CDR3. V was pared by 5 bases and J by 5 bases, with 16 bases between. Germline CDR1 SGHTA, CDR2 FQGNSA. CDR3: CASSPQLVAHEQYF. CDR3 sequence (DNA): TGTGCCAGCAGCCCCCAACTAGTGGCCCACGAGCAGTACTTC.

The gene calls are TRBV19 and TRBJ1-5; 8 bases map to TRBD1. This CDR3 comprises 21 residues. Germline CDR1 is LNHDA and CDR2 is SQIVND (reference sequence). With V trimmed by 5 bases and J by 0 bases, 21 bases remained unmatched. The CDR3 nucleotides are TGTGCCAGTAGTGGGGCCGAAACTGACAGGGGCTTGGGGTATAGCAATCAGCCCCAGCATTTT. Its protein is CASSGAETDRGLGYSNQPQHF.

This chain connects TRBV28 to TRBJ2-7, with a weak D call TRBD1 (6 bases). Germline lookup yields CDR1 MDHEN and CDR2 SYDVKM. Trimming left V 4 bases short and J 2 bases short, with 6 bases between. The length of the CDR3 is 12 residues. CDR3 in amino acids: CASSSGAYEQYF. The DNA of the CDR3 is TGTGCCAGCAGTTCAGGGGCCTACGAGCAGTACTTC.

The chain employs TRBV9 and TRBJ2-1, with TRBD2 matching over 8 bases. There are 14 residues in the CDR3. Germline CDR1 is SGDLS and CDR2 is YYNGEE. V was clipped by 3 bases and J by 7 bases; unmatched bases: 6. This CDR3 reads CASSEDLAGNEQFF. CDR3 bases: TGTGCCAGCAGCGAGGACTTAGCGGGGAATGAGCAGTTCTTC.

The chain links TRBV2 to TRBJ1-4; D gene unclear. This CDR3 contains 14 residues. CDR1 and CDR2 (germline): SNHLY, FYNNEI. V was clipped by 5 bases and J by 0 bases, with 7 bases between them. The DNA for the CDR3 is TGTGCCAGCAGTTTGGGCTCAACTAATGAAAAACTGTTTTTT. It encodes CASSLGSTNEKLFF. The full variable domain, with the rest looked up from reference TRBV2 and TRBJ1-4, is EPEVTQTPSHQVTQMGQEVILRCVPISNHLYFYWYRQILGQKVEFLVSFYNNEISEKSEIFDDQFSVERPDGSNFTLKIRSTKLEDSAMYFCASSLGSTNEKLFFGSGTQLSVL.

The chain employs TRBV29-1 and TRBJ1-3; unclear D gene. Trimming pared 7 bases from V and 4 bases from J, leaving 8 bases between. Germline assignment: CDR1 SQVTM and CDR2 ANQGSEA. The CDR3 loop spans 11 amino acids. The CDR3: CSAVQGNTIYF. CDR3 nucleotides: TGCAGCGCAGTACAGGGAAACACCATATATTTT.

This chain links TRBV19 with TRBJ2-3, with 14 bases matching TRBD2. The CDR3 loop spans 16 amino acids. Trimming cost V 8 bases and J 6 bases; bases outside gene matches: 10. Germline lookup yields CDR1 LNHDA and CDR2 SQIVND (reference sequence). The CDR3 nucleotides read TGTGCCAGTTCGGGGGGACTAGCGGGAGTATTGGATACGCAGTATTTT. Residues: CASSGGLAGVLDTQYF.

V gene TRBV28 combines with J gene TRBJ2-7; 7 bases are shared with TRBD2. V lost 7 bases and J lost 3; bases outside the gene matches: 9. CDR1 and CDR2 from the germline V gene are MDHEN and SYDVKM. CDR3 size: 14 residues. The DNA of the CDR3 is TGTGCCAGCAAGGGCGGGAGTCGGGTCTACGAGCAGTACTTC. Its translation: CASKGGSRVYEQYF.

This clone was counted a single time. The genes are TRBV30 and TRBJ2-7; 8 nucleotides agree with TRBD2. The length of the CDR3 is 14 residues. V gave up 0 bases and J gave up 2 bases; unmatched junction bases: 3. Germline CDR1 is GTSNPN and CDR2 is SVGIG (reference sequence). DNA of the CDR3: TGTGCCTGGAGTGTAACTAGCGGACCCTACGAGCAGTACTTC. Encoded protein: CAWSVTSGPYEQYF.

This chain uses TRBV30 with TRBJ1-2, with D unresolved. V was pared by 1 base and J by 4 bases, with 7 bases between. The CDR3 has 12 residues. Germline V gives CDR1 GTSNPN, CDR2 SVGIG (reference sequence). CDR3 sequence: CAWSEQLYGYTF. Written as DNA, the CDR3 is TGTGCCTGGAGTGAACAGCTCTATGGCTACACCTTC.

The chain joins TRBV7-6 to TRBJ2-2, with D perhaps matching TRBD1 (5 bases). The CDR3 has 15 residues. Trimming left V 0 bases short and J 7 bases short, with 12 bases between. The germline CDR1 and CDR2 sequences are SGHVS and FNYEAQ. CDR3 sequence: CASSLAGRVGGELFF. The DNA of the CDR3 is TGTGCCAGCAGCTTAGCAGGCAGGGTTGGCGGGGAGCTGTTTTTT.

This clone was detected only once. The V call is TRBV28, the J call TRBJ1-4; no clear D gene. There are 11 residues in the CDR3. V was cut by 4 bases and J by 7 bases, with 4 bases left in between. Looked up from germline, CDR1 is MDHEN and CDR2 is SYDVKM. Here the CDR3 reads CASSSFEKLFF. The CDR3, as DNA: TGTGCCAGCAGTTCTTTTGAAAAACTGTTTTTT.

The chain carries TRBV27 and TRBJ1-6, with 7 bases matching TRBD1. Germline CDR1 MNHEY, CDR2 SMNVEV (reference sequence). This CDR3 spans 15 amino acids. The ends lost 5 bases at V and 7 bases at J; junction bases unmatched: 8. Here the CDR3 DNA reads TGTGCCAGCAGTCCCCCCCGGGACAGAAATTCACCCCTCCACTTT. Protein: CASSPPRDRNSPLHF.

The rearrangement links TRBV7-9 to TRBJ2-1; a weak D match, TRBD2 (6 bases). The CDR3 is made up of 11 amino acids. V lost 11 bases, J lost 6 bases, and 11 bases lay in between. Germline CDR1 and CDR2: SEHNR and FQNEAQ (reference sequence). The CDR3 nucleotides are TGTGCCGGAGGGTTGGTCAATGAGCAGTTCTTC. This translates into CAGGLVNEQFF.

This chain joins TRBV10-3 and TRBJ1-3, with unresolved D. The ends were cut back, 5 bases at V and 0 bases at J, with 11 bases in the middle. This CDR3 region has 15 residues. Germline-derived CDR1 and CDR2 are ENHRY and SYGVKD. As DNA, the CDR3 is TGTGCCATCAGTCGAGGAGCAGTCTCTGGAAACACCATATATTTT. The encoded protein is CAISRGAVSGNTIYF.

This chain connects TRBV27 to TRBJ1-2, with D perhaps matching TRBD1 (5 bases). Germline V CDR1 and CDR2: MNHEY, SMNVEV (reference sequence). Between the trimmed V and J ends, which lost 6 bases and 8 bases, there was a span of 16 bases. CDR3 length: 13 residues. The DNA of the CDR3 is TGTGCCAGCAGATTGATGGGCACAGGCGGCTACACCTTC. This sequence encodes CASRLMGTGGYTF.

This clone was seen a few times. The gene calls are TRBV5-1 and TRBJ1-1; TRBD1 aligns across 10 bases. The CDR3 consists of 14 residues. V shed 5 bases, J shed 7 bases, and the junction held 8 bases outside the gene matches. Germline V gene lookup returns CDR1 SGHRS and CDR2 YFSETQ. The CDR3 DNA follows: TGCGCCAGCAGTCCGGGACAGGGGATGTTTGAAGCTTTCTTT. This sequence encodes CASSPGQGMFEAFF.

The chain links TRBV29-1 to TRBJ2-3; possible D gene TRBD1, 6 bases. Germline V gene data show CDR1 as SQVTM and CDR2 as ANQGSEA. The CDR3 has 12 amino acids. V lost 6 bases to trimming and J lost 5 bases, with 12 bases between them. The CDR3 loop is CSVQTGGDTQYF. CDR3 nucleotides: TGCAGCGTGCAGACAGGAGGAGATACGCAGTATTTT.

The CDR3 here is CASSQGGGGAYEQYF. The CDR3 bases are TGTGCCAGCAGCCAAGGGGGAGGGGGTGCTTACGAGCAGTACTTC. The J gene is TRBJ2-7, the V gene TRBV3-1 (or the pseudogene TRBV3-2); a possible D gene is TRBD2 (7 bases). V was shortened by 1 base and J by 4 bases, with 14 bases between the two germline ends. The CDR3 runs 15 residues. In germline, CDR1 is LGHDT, CDR2 YNNKEL (reference sequence).

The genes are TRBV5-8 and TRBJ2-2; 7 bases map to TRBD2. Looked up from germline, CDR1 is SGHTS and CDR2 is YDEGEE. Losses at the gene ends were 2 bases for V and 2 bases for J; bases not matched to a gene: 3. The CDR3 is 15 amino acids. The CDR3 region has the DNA TGTGCCAGCAGCTTCAGCGGGGTTAACACCGGGGAGCTGTTTTTT. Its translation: CASSFSGVNTGELFF.

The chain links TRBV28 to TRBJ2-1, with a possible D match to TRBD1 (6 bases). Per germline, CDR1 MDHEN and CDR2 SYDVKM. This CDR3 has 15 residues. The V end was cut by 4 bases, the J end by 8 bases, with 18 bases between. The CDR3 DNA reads TGTGCCAGCAGTTACCGGCTCGGGACACCCCATGAGCAGTTCTTC. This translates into CASSYRLGTPHEQFF.

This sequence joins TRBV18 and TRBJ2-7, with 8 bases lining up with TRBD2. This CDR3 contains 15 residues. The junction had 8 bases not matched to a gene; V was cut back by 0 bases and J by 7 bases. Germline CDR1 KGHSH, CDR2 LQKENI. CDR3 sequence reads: CASSPPPGRAGEQYF. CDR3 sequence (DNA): TGTGCCAGCTCACCACCCCCCGGGAGGGCCGGAGAGCAGTACTTC.